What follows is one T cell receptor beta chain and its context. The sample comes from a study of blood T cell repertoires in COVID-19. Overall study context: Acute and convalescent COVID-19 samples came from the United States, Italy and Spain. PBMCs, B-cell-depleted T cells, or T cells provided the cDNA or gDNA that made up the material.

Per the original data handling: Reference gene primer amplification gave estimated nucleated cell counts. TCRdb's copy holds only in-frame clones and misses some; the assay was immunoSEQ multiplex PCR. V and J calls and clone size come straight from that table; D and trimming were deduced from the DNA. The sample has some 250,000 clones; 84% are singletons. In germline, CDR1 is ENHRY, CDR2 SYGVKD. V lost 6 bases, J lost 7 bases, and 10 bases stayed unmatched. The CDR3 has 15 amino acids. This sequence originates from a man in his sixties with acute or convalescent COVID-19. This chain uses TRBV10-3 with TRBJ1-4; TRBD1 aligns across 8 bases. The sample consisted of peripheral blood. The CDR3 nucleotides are TGTGCCATCAGAGACCCGGACAGGGAGAGTGAAAAACTGTTTTTT. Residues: CAIRDPDRESEKLFF.